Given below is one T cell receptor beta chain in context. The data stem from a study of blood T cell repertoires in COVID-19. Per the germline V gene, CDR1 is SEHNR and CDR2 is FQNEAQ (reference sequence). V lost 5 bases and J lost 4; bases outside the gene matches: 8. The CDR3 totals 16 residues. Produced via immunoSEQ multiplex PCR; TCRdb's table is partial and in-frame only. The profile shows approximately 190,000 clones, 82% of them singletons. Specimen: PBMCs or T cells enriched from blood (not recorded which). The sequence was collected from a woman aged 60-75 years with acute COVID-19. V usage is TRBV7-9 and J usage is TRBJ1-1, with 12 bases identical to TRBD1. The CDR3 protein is CASSPGTGGPATEAFF. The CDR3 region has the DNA TGTGCCAGCAGCCCTGGGACAGGGGGCCCGGCCACTGAAGCTTTCTTT.